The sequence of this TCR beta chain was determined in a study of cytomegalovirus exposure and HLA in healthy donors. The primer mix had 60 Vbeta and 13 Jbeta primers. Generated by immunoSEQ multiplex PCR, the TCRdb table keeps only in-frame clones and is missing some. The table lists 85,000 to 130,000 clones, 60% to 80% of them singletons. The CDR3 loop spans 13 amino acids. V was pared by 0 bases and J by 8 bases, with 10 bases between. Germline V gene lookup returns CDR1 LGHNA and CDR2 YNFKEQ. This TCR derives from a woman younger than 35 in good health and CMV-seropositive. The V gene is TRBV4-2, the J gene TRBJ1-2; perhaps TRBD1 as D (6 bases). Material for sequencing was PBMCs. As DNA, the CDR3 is TGTGCCAGCAGCCAAGAAAACAGGGAGGGCTACACCTTC. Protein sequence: CASSQENREGYTF.